The 10 T cell receptor beta chains in this list originate from one sample, sequenced in a study of response to subunit inactivated influenza vaccine. TCRdb analysed the RT-PCR reads with MiXCR anew, one entry per CDR3 protein. Of some 500,000 distinct CDR3 sequences in the sample, more than 15% are singletons; the top ten hold less than 4%. The sample here was CD4+ T cells sorted from PBMCs, taken approximately 25 months after vaccination. The source of these receptors is a man aged 45 to 70 who received an inactivated influenza vaccine.

This sequence joins TRBV20-1 and TRBJ2-1; TRBD2 aligns across 10 bases. There are 16 residues in the CDR3. Germline V gives CDR1 DFQATT, CDR2 SNEGSKA (reference sequence). After removal of 6 bases from V and 0 bases from J, the junction contained 8 bases not matched to a gene. CDR3 amino acids: CSATPLAGDSYNEQFF. The DNA of the CDR3 is TGCAGTGCAACTCCCCTAGCGGGGGACTCCTACAATGAGCAGTTCTTC.

This chain connects TRBV7-9 to TRBJ2-3; 7 bases are a match to TRBD2. CDR1 and CDR2 (germline): SEHNR, FQNEAQ (reference sequence). Germline trimming cut 5 bases from V and 0 bases from J; bases unmatched to any gene: 5. The CDR3 extends over 15 amino acids. DNA for the CDR3: TGTGCCAGCAGCCAAGGACTAGATAGCACAGATACGCAGTATTTT. It encodes CASSQGLDSTDTQYF.

The chain uses TRBV6-2 or TRBV6-3 and TRBJ2-4, with 7 nucleotides matching TRBD2. The germline gives CDR1 MNHEY, CDR2 SVGEGT. After removal of 0 bases from V and 0 bases from J, the junction contained 14 bases not matched to a gene. The CDR3 totals 20 residues. CDR3 DNA sequence: TGTGCCAGCAGTTACTCGTTCCCCGGGAGGACACAGCCAGCCAAAAACATTCAGTACTTC. This translates into CASSYSFPGRTQPAKNIQYF.

The rearrangement joins TRBV20-1 to TRBJ2-2, with D tentatively TRBD1 (6 bases). The CDR3 is 16 residues long. The germline V gene encodes CDR1 DFQATT and CDR2 SNEGSKA (reference sequence). Trimming took 1 base from V and 6 from J, leaving 18 bases between them. CDR3: CSARAQLGGRPGELFF. The CDR3, as DNA: TGCAGTGCTAGAGCTCAACTAGGGGGTCGACCCGGGGAGCTGTTTTTT.

This clonotype was detected only a few times. The chain's CDR3 is CASSLVRGLQGEKLFF. As DNA, the CDR3 is TGTGCCAGCAGCTTAGTCAGGGGGCTTCAGGGTGAAAAACTGTTTTTT. The chain links TRBV11-2 to TRBJ1-4; 8 bases line up with TRBD1. Per the germline V gene, CDR1 is SGHAT and CDR2 is FQNNGV. Trimming cost V 1 base and J 7 bases; bases outside gene matches: 8. There are 16 residues in the CDR3. Supplemented by reference TRBV11-2 and TRBJ1-4, the full variable domain reads EAGVAQSPRYKIIEKRQSVAFWCNPISGHATLYWYQQILGQGPKLLIQFQNNGVVDDSQLPKDRFSAERLKGVDSTLKIQPAKLEDSAVYLCASSLVRGLQGEKLFFGSGTQLSVL.

The chain joins TRBV15 to TRBJ1-2; tentative D call: TRBD1 (5 bases). V lost 0 bases, J lost 4 bases, and 9 bases lay in between. Per the germline V gene, CDR1 is LNHNV and CDR2 is YYDKDF (reference sequence). The CDR3 loop spans 14 amino acids. The CDR3: CATSRDRQGYGYTF. For the CDR3, the DNA is TGTGCCACCAGCAGAGATCGGCAGGGCTATGGCTACACCTTC.

This clonotype was observed a few times. The rearrangement links TRBV20-1 to TRBJ2-7, with D possibly matching TRBD2 (6 bases). The germline gives CDR1 DFQATT, CDR2 SNEGSKA (reference sequence). V was pared by 0 bases and J by 0 bases, with 15 bases between. The CDR3 is 16 amino acids. Written as DNA, the CDR3 is TGCAGTGCTAGAGATCGGGCTAGCGTCCTCTCCTACGAGCAGTACTTC. It codes for CSARDRASVLSYEQYF.

This clonotype occurred a few times. This chain uses TRBV5-1 with TRBJ2-7, with D perhaps assigned TRBD1 or TRBD2 (5 bases each). The germline V gene has CDR1 SGHRS and CDR2 YFSETQ. Trimming stripped 1 base from V and 3 bases from J, with 14 bases between. The CDR3 contains 15 residues. The CDR3 nucleotides read TGCGCCAGCAGCTTGCGGCCAGTTGGGGGCTACGAGCAGTACTTC. It encodes CASSLRPVGGYEQYF.

The CDR3: CAISDSRRGAQETQYF. The CDR3 DNA reads TGTGCCATCAGTGATTCGAGGAGGGGGGCTCAAGAGACCCAGTACTTC. V and J are TRBV10-3 and TRBJ2-5, with D perhaps assigned TRBD1 or TRBD2 (6 bases each). The CDR3 contains 16 residues. In germline, CDR1 is ENHRY, CDR2 SYGVKD. V lost 3 bases to trimming and J lost 2 bases, with 16 bases between them.

V is TRBV9 and J is TRBJ2-1; D remains unclear. The ends were cut back, 1 base at V and 1 base at J, with 15 bases in the middle. CDR3 length: 17 residues. Germline V gives CDR1 SGDLS, CDR2 YYNGEE. The CDR3 DNA sequence: TGTGCCAGCAGCGTAAACCCTTCCCCCCCGTCCTACAATGAGCAGTTCTTC. This codes for CASSVNPSPPSYNEQFF. Complete variable domain (other parts from reference TRBV9 and TRBJ2-1): DSGVTQTPKHLITATGQRVTLRCSPRSGDLSVYWYQQSLDQGLQFLIQYYNGEERAKGNILERFSAQQFPDLHSELNLSSLELGDSALYFCASSVNPSPPSYNEQFFGPGTRLTVL.